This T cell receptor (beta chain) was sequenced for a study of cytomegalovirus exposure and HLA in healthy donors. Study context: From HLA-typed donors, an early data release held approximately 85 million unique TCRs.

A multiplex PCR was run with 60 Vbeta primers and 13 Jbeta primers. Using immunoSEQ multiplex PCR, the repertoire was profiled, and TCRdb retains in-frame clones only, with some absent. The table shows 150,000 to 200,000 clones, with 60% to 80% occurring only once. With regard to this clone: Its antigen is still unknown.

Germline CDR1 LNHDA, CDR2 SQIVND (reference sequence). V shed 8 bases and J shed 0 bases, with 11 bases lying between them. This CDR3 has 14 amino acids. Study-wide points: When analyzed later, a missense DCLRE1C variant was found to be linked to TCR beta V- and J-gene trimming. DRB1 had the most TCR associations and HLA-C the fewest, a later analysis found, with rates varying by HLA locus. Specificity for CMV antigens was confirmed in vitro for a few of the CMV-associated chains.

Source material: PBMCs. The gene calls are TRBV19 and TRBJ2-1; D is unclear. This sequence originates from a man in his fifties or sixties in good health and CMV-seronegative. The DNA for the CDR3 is TGTGCCAGTTCTTTACGGGTCTCCTACAATGAGCAGTTCTTC. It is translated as CASSLRVSYNEQFF.